Shown below are 20 T cell receptor beta chains from a single sample sequenced in a study of early T cells in non-severe SARS-CoV-2 infection. TCRdb processed the 5' RACE reads anew with MiXCR; each CDR3 protein has one entry. The sample shows tens of thousands of distinct CDR3 sequences, around 4.5% of them seen only once. The sample was whole blood. The receptors come from an adult who was a healthcare worker with PCR-confirmed SARS-CoV-2 infection or an uninfected control (not recorded which).

This clonotype was recorded many times. The chain links TRBV12-3 or TRBV12-4 to TRBJ1-1, with D uncertain. Trimming shortened V by 1 base and J by 1 base, and 10 bases separated the two germline ends. The CDR3 covers 15 residues. The CDR3 spells CASSLGVLGNTEAFF. The CDR3, as DNA: TGTGCCAGCAGTTTAGGTGTACTAGGGAACACTGAAGCTTTCTTT.

This clonotype is medium-sized (0.01 to 0.1%) within its sample. V and J are TRBV12-3 or TRBV12-4 and TRBJ2-7, with D unclear. V was pared by 4 bases and J by 0 bases, with 4 bases between. This CDR3 contains 12 residues. The CDR3 region has the DNA TGTGCCAGCAGTTCACCCTCCTACGAGCAGTACTTC. Residues: CASSSPSYEQYF.

This clonotype was seen ten or more times. V gene TRBV27 combines with J gene TRBJ2-7, with 7 bases aligning to TRBD1. Germline V lookup: CDR1 MNHEY, CDR2 SMNVEV (reference sequence). V gave up 7 bases and J gave up 3 bases; unmatched junction bases: 6. The length of the CDR3 is 13 residues. The CDR3 reads CASKSDRDYEQYF. In DNA form, the CDR3 reads TGTGCCAGCAAGAGCGACAGGGACTACGAGCAGTACTTC.

This clonotype was detected ten times or more. Written as DNA, the CDR3 is TGTGCCAGCAGTTACGGACAGGATTCACCCCTCCACTTT. Translated: CASSYGQDSPLHF. The chain links TRBV6-5 to TRBJ1-6; the match to TRBD1 covers 7 bases. J gave up 8 bases and V 2 bases, and 0 bases lay outside the gene matches. The germline V gene has CDR1 MNHEY and CDR2 SVGAGI. There are 13 residues in the CDR3.

This clonotype was seen at least ten times. The chain links TRBV12-3 or TRBV12-4 to TRBJ2-7; the D gene is possibly TRBD2 (5 bases). Trimming pared 5 bases from V and 7 bases from J, leaving 15 bases between. The CDR3 contains 13 residues. The CDR3 region is CASSQTDLTEQYF. The CDR3 nucleotides read TGTGCCAGCAGTCAAACGGACTTGACTGAGCAGTACTTC.

This clonotype occurred many times. The CDR3 region has the DNA TGTGCCAGCAGCGTAAAATGGCGGGAGCTCACCGGGGAGCTGTTTTTT. Translated: CASSVKWRELTGELFF. The rearrangement links TRBV9 to TRBJ2-2; TRBD2 matches 7 bases. CDR3 length equals 16 residues. Germline-derived CDR1 and CDR2 are SGDLS and YYNGEE. V dropped 1 base and J dropped 4; count of bases not matched to a gene: 7.

At least ten counts were recorded for this clonotype. The chain has TRBV10-3 and TRBJ2-7; either TRBD1 or TRBD2 may fit D (5 bases each). Trimming removed 4 bases at V and 2 bases at J, with 9 bases between. Germline values: CDR1 ENHRY, CDR2 SYGVKD. The CDR3 is 13 residues long. CDR3 in amino acids: CAISGDQTYEQYF. The DNA for the CDR3 is TGTGCCATCAGTGGGGACCAGACCTACGAGCAGTACTTC.

Concerning this clonotype itself: Just one base apart from a much larger clone, this may be a read error. V and J are TRBV12-3 or TRBV12-4 and TRBJ2-2; D uncertain. V lost 7 bases and J lost 0, with 12 bases in between. The CDR3 is 15 residues long. In DNA, the CDR3 is TGTGCCAGCAATTTGGGCCAGCCGAACACCGGGGAGCTGTTTTTT. This codes for CASNLGQPNTGELFF.

This clonotype appeared many times. V usage is TRBV27 and J usage is TRBJ1-5; possible D gene TRBD1, 5 bases. CDR1 and CDR2 (germline): MNHEY, SMNVEV (reference sequence). V gave up 7 bases and J gave up 3 bases, with 19 bases separating them. This CDR3 contains 16 residues. The CDR3 sequence: CASTLAPGRINQPQHF. The CDR3 bases are TGTGCCAGCACCCTCGCACCGGGACGGATCAATCAGCCCCAGCATTTT.

In this sample, this clonotype turned up many times. The J gene is TRBJ2-5, the V gene TRBV30; the D gene is possibly TRBD1 (6 bases). V lost 2 bases to trimming and J lost 3 bases, with 10 bases between them. CDR1 is GTSNPN and CDR2 is SVGIG in the germline V gene (reference sequence). This CDR3 is built from 13 residues. The CDR3 nucleotides read TGTGCCTGGAGTCGAAAGGGGGAAGAGACCCAGTACTTC. Its protein product is CAWSRKGEETQYF.

This clonotype was counted ten times or more. This rearrangement joins TRBV6-6 to TRBJ1-1, with 7 nucleotides matching TRBD1. The CDR3 loop spans 14 amino acids. The ends lost 2 bases at V and 0 bases at J; junction bases unmatched: 0. Germline V CDR1 and CDR2: MNHNY, SVGAGI (reference sequence). The CDR3 DNA sequence: TGTGCCAGCAGTTACGGGACAGTGAACACTGAAGCTTTCTTT. This sequence encodes CASSYGTVNTEAFF.

The table lists this clonotype with many counts. Written as DNA, the CDR3 is TGTGCCAGCAGCTTCCTAGCGGGAGAACGCACCGGGGAGCTGTTTTTT. Its protein product is CASSFLAGERTGELFF. The genes are TRBV7-2 and TRBJ2-2, with 10 bases identical to TRBD2. The trim removed 3 bases at V and 4 bases at J, leaving 5 bases unmatched. This CDR3 spans 16 amino acids. Germline assignment: CDR1 SGHTA and CDR2 FQGNSA.

The chain links TRBV7-2 to TRBJ2-7; no clear D gene. The CDR3 runs to 13 residues. Germline V lookup: CDR1 SGHTA, CDR2 FQGNSA. Trimming shortened V by 3 bases and J by 4 bases, and 10 bases separated the two germline ends. The CDR3 DNA reads as TGTGCCAGCAGCTTTCCCCCGCGTTACGAGCAGTACTTC. Its protein product is CASSFPPRYEQYF.

In its sample, this clonotype was seen a few times. V gene TRBV14 combines with J gene TRBJ2-3; 11 bases map to TRBD2. Germline-derived CDR1 and CDR2 are SGHDN and FVKESK. The CDR3 length is 17 residues. Losses at the gene ends were 2 bases for V and 4 bases for J; bases not matched to a gene: 8. The CDR3 reads CASSQHSGRAGADTQYF. The CDR3 DNA reads TGTGCCAGCAGCCAACATAGCGGGAGGGCCGGAGCAGATACGCAGTATTTT.

This clonotype was observed many times. This sequence joins TRBV20-1 and TRBJ1-5, with 10 bases fitting TRBD1. The ends lost 6 bases at V and 6 bases at J; junction bases unmatched: 8. The CDR3 extends over 14 amino acids. The germline gives CDR1 DFQATT, CDR2 SNEGSKA (reference sequence). The CDR3 sequence is CSAKDRGDLQPQHF. In DNA form, the CDR3 reads TGCAGTGCAAAGGACAGGGGGGATCTTCAGCCCCAGCATTTT.

Comments on this clonotype: A read error may explain this, as a much larger clone is one base away. Since no conserved phenylalanine or tryptophan closes the CDR3, a read error is the likely cause. The gene calls are TRBV6-2 or TRBV6-3 and TRBJ2-7, with 12 bases aligning to TRBD2. V shed 5 bases, J shed 1 base, and the junction held 3 bases outside the gene matches. This CDR3 is built from 15 residues. The germline V gene encodes CDR1 MNHEY and CDR2 SVGEGT. The CDR3 region has the DNA TGTGCCAGCAGTCAAACTAGCGGGAGGTCCTACGAGCAGTACCTC. Translating gives CASSQTSGRSYEQYL.

This clonotype appeared many times. The V and J genes are TRBV11-2 and TRBJ2-7, with 11 positions matching TRBD2. V lost 4 bases and J lost 1; bases outside the gene matches: 9. The CDR3 runs 17 residues. Germline V gene data show CDR1 as SGHAT and CDR2 as FQNNGV. The CDR3 DNA reads TGTGCCAGCAGCTCCGGGACTAGCGGTTACCCATCCTACGAGCAGTACTTC. Translation: CASSSGTSGYPSYEQYF.

Here the CDR3 reads CASSPRGPGELFF. The CDR3 coding sequence is TGTGCCAGCAGCCCCAGGGGACCCGGGGAGCTGTTTTTT. The V and J genes are TRBV12-3 or TRBV12-4 and TRBJ2-2, with a weak D call TRBD1 (6 bases). The CDR3 runs 13 residues. V lost 6 bases to trimming and J lost 6 bases, with 11 bases between them.

This clonotype was observed at least ten times. The rearrangement joins TRBV27 to TRBJ1-2; weak D call: TRBD1 (5 bases). Germline V CDR1 and CDR2: MNHEY, SMNVEV (reference sequence). The V and J ends lost 2 bases and 4 bases respectively, with 17 bases between them. The CDR3 spans 16 residues. The DNA for the CDR3 is TGTGCCAGCAGTTTAGACGGACTGGGCAGGGCCTATGGCTACACCTTC. Translating gives CASSLDGLGRAYGYTF.

This clonotype was found many times. The chain is built from TRBV7-2 and TRBJ2-6, with D perhaps matching TRBD1 (5 bases). The ends were cut back, 5 bases at V and 0 bases at J, with 8 bases in the middle. This CDR3 region has 15 residues. CDR1 and CDR2 (germline): SGHTA, FQGNSA. CDR3 residues: CASSRDSSGANVLTF. DNA of the CDR3: TGTGCCAGCAGCCGCGACAGCTCTGGGGCCAACGTCCTGACTTTC.